This is a list of T cell receptor beta chains from one sample in a study of CD8+ T cells in alopecia areata. Only in-frame clones appear in the TCRdb table, and some are missing; sequencing was by immunoSEQ multiplex PCR. In the table there are 200,000 to 250,000 clones, roughly three fifths of which are singletons. The sample was CD4+ T cells sorted from blood, taken at approximately week 44, from a patient treated with tofacitinib. Receptors originate from a human donor with alopecia areata. Both conserved end residues are part of each CDR3. D genes are given only for firm matches. A clone size is listed for some rows: how often the clone was seen (once, few, many), or a class if it is expanded.

D: -
J: TRBJ2-7
V: TRBV6-5
size: -
CDR3: CASSYSNNGPYEQYF
DNA: TGTGCCAGCAGTTACTCGAACAACGGACCCTACGAGCAGTACTTC

D: TRBD1
J: TRBJ2-2
V: TRBV29-1
size: few
CDR3: CSVVKGALSGELFF
DNA: TGCAGCGTTGTGAAGGGGGCCTTGTCCGGGGAGCTGTTTTTT

D: TRBD2
J: TRBJ2-1
V: TRBV6-6
size: -
CDR3: CASRVALAENEQFF
DNA: TGTGCCAGCAGGGTCGCACTAGCGGAAAATGAGCAGTTCTTC

D: -
J: TRBJ1-2
V: TRBV29-1
size: -
CDR3: CSVLLGDPSYGYTF
DNA: TGCAGCGTTCTTTTGGGGGATCCCTCCTATGGCTACACCTTC

D: -
J: TRBJ2-1
V: TRBV29-1
size: -
CDR3: CSVLYLNEQFF
DNA: TGCAGCGTTTTGTATCTAAATGAGCAGTTCTTC

D: TRBD2
J: TRBJ2-4
V: TRBV29-1
size: -
CDR3: CSVVAGGGKNIQYF
DNA: TGCAGCGTTGTTGCGGGGGGAGGCAAAAACATTCAGTACTTC

D: -
J: TRBJ2-2
V: TRBV6-5
size: -
CDR3: CASRIPSMAGELFF
DNA: TGTGCCAGCCGAATCCCTTCGATGGCCGGGGAGCTGTTTTTT

D: -
J: TRBJ1-2
V: TRBV29-1
size: -
CDR3: CSVSQGGTVYGYTF
DNA: TGCAGCGTTTCACAGGGTGGGACGGTCTATGGCTACACCTTC

D: -
J: TRBJ1-1
V: TRBV6-1
size: -
CDR3: CASRQGLNTEAFF
DNA: TGTGCCAGCAGGCAGGGGTTGAACACTGAAGCTTTCTTT

D: TRBD2
J: TRBJ2-7
V: TRBV7-2
size: few
CDR3: CASSLAASGAYEQYF
DNA: TGTGCCAGCAGCTTAGCCGCTAGCGGGGCCTACGAGCAGTACTTC

D: -
J: TRBJ2-7
V: TRBV5-6
size: few
CDR3: CASSFKSAKQYF
DNA: TGTGCCAGCAGCTTCAAATCCGCCAAGCAGTACTTC

D: -
J: TRBJ2-1
V: TRBV11-2
size: -
CDR3: CASSSNAGQYNEQFF
DNA: TGTGCCAGCAGCTCGAACGCGGGACAGTACAATGAGCAGTTCTTC

D: -
J: TRBJ1-2
V: TRBV25-1
size: -
CDR3: CASSEPGIYGYTF
DNA: TGTGCCAGCAGTGAACCGGGCATCTATGGCTACACCTTC

D: -
J: TRBJ1-1
V: TRBV29-1
size: few
CDR3: CSVFLRLNTEAFF
DNA: TGCAGCGTTTTTCTGCGATTGAACACTGAAGCTTTCTTT

D: -
J: TRBJ2-5
V: TRBV30
size: few
CDR3: CAWRIGGGTQYF
DNA: TGTGCCTGGAGAATCGGAGGGGGGACCCAGTACTTC

D: TRBD1
J: TRBJ2-7
V: TRBV25-1
size: once
CDR3: CASGQGNEQYF
DNA: TGTGCCAGCGGACAGGGTAACGAGCAGTACTTC

D: -
J: TRBJ1-2
V: TRBV4-3
size: -
CDR3: CASSQEAGADYGYTF
DNA: TGCGCCAGCAGCCAAGAGGCAGGGGCGGACTATGGCTACACCTTC

D: -
J: TRBJ2-3
V: TRBV5-1
size: few
CDR3: CASRPGQPGDTQYF
DNA: TGCGCCAGCAGACCGGGACAACCGGGAGATACGCAGTATTTT

D: TRBD1
J: TRBJ2-7
V: TRBV5-6
size: -
CDR3: CASSRDRGGEQYF
DNA: TGTGCCAGCAGCCGGGACAGGGGAGGTGAGCAGTACTTC

D: -
J: TRBJ2-7
V: TRBV29-1
size: few
CDR3: CSALLASGTGSYEQYF
DNA: TGCAGCGCCCTTCTAGCTTCCGGGACGGGATCCTACGAGCAGTACTTC

D: -
J: TRBJ1-3
V: TRBV23-1
size: -
CDR3: CASSQKRGASYSGNTIYF
DNA: TGCGCCAGCAGTCAAAAGCGGGGAGCTTCCTACTCTGGAAACACCATATATTTT

D: TRBD2
J: TRBJ2-3
V: TRBV2
size: few
CDR3: CARAASGGSTDTQYF
DNA: TGTGCCAGGGCCGCTAGCGGGGGCTCTACAGATACGCAGTATTTT

D: -
J: TRBJ1-2
V: TRBV15
size: -
CDR3: CATSASSGSSYGYTF
DNA: TGTGCCACCAGCGCGAGTTCAGGGAGTAGCTATGGCTACACCTTC

D: -
J: TRBJ2-7
V: TRBV6-1
size: -
CDR3: CASSESGRYEQYF
DNA: TGTGCCAGCAGTGAATCGGGGAGGTACGAGCAGTACTTC

D: -
J: TRBJ1-1
V: TRBV4-3
size: -
CDR3: CASSQGGRETEAFF
DNA: TGCGCCAGCAGCCAAGGAGGGAGGGAAACTGAAGCTTTCTTT

D: TRBD2
J: TRBJ2-3
V: TRBV7-2
size: -
CDR3: CASKLAGGSTDTQYF
DNA: TGTGCCAGTAAACTAGCGGGGGGAAGCACAGATACGCAGTATTTT

D: -
J: TRBJ2-2
V: TRBV19
size: -
CDR3: CASTSGMNTGELFF
DNA: TGTGCCAGTACGTCAGGGATGAACACCGGGGAGCTGTTTTTT

D: TRBD1
J: TRBJ1-5
V: TRBV9
size: few
CDR3: CASSVGAGGQPQHF
DNA: TGTGCCAGCAGCGTAGGGGCAGGGGGACAGCCCCAGCATTTT

D: TRBD2
J: TRBJ2-7
V: TRBV5-6
size: -
CDR3: CASSKLAGGTYEQYF
DNA: TGTGCCAGCAGCAAACTAGCGGGGGGGACCTACGAGCAGTACTTC